The 18 T cell receptor beta chains given below trace back to one sample, sequenced in a study of PD-1 blockade in classical Hodgkin lymphoma. This table comes from immunoSEQ multiplex PCR, and its TCRdb copy is limited to in-frame clones, with some not included. The repertoire holds around 9,900 clones, with 80% to 95% as singletons. With no exception, relapse followed autologous stem cell transplantation in all patients, and brentuximab vedotin exposure varied. The sample was peripheral blood mononuclear cells (PBMCs), taken at baseline. The origin of the receptors is a human donor with classical Hodgkin lymphoma.

The CDR3 DNA follows: TGTGCCAGCAGCTTGCGGGAGACAGATACGCAGTATTTT. This gives the protein CASSLRETDTQYF. V gene TRBV5-4 combines with J gene TRBJ2-3, with a tentative D call TRBD2 (6 bases). V lost 1 base to trimming and J lost 3 bases, with 6 bases between them. This CDR3 spans 13 amino acids. Germline values: CDR1 SGHNT, CDR2 YYREEE (reference sequence).

The chain recombines TRBV6-4 with TRBJ2-1, with D perhaps matching TRBD1 or TRBD2 (6 bases each). The CDR3 is made up of 15 amino acids. The V end was cut by 0 bases, the J end by 7 bases, with 13 bases between. Germline lookup yields CDR1 MRHNA and CDR2 SNTAGT. This CDR3 reads CASSDSPGAVNEQFF. The DNA of the CDR3 is TGTGCCAGCAGTGACTCGCCGGGGGCGGTAAATGAGCAGTTCTTC.

The genes are TRBV6-4 and TRBJ2-6, with 11 nucleotides matching TRBD2. The CDR3 runs 16 residues. The germline CDR1 and CDR2 sequences are MRHNA and SNTAGT. V lost 7 bases and J lost 2; bases outside the gene matches: 4. This chain's CDR3 is CASTPTSGTGANVLTF. The CDR3 nucleotides read TGTGCCAGCACCCCGACTAGCGGGACTGGGGCCAACGTCCTGACTTTC.

V is TRBV9 and J is TRBJ2-5; D is possibly TRBD2 (6 bases). V dropped 4 bases and J dropped 4 bases, with 14 bases sitting between them. CDR3 length: 14 residues. Germline V gene lookup returns CDR1 SGDLS and CDR2 YYNGEE. CDR3 loop: CASSLRLDGETQYF. The CDR3 DNA is TGTGCCAGCAGCTTAAGACTAGATGGAGAGACCCAGTACTTC.

V and J are TRBV4-1 and TRBJ2-3; 10 bases fit TRBD2. The ends lost 0 bases at V and 4 bases at J; junction bases unmatched: 1. The V gene's germline CDR1 is MGHRA and CDR2 YSYEKL. The CDR3 runs 15 residues. The CDR3 protein is CASSQEAGGSDTQYF. CDR3 bases: TGCGCCAGCAGCCAAGAAGCGGGAGGGTCAGATACGCAGTATTTT.

This chain connects TRBV5-1 to TRBJ1-2, with D uncertain. The CDR3 runs 15 residues. V was shortened by 6 bases and J by 7 bases, with 22 bases between the two germline ends. The germline V gene has CDR1 SGHRS and CDR2 YFSETQ. CDR3 region: CASTSGGVLLGGYTF. DNA for the CDR3: TGCGCCAGCACCTCTGGCGGGGTTTTATTAGGTGGCTACACCTTC.

V gene TRBV7-8 combines with J gene TRBJ2-7, with 7 bases that match TRBD2. The CDR3 spans 13 residues. Germline CDR1 is SGHVS and CDR2 is FQNEAQ. The junction had 7 bases not matched to a gene; V was cut back by 9 bases and J by 2 bases. The CDR3 loop is CASRVLATYEQYF. The DNA for the CDR3 is TGTGCCAGTAGGGTACTAGCGACCTACGAGCAGTACTTC.

This rearrangement joins TRBV7-8 to TRBJ2-3; D might be TRBD1 (5 bases). Germline CDR1 and CDR2: SGHVS and FQNEAQ. Between the trimmed V and J ends, which lost 3 bases and 6 bases, there was a span of 16 bases. The CDR3 loop spans 15 amino acids. The CDR3 nucleotides read TGTGCCAGCAGCTTCATTGGCAGGGCGTGGGATACGCAGTATTTT. Amino acid sequence: CASSFIGRAWDTQYF. The variable domain in full, with the rest retrieved from reference TRBV7-8 and TRBJ2-3, is GAGVSQSPRYKVAKRGQDVALRCDPISGHVSLFWYQQALGQGPEFLTYFQNEAQLDKSGLPSDRFFAERPEGSVSTLKIQRTQQEDSAVYLCASSFIGRAWDTQYFGPGTRLTVL.

This chain uses TRBV7-3 with TRBJ2-5; 7 bases agree with TRBD2. With the DNA end fitting TRBJ2-7 better, the J assignment may be wrong. Germline CDR1 is SGHTA and CDR2 is FQGTGA. This CDR3 is 21 amino acids long. This CDR3 reads CASSPFSSGPRGGSDWVEQYF. CDR3 in DNA: TGTGCCAGCAGCCCCTTTTCTAGCGGTCCCCGCGGCGGATCCGATTGGGTCGAGCAGTACTTC.

The CDR3: CASRLATGLAGPTLTDTQYF. CDR3 nucleotide sequence: TGTGCAAGTCGCTTAGCGACAGGACTAGCGGGACCTACCCTCACAGATACGCAGTATTTT. J is TRBJ2-3 and V is TRBV12-2; the table assigns TRBD2, which was not confirmed against the DNA. TRBV12-2 is a pseudogene. The CDR3 has 20 residues.

The genes are TRBV5-4 and TRBJ2-1; 9 positions agree with TRBD1. The CDR3 sequence is 14 residues long. Trimming at V came to 3 bases and at J to 6 bases, leaving 4 bases not matched to a gene. Germline-derived CDR1 and CDR2 are SGHNT and YYREEE (reference sequence). DNA for the CDR3: TGTGCCAGCAGCTGGGACAGGGCTGGCAATGAGCAGTTCTTC. It encodes CASSWDRAGNEQFF.

V and J are TRBV28 and TRBJ2-3, with 11 nucleotides matching TRBD2. Germline loops: CDR1 MDHEN, CDR2 SYDVKM. The junction had 1 base not matched to a gene; V was cut back by 3 bases and J by 11 bases. The CDR3 spans 12 residues. The CDR3: CASSFGLAGQYF. Written as DNA, the CDR3 is TGTGCCAGCAGTTTTGGACTAGCGGGGCAGTATTTT.

V usage is TRBV4-1 and J usage is TRBJ1-2; 7 bases fit TRBD1. CDR3 length: 16 residues. V was pared by 1 base and J by 5 bases, with 10 bases of the junction left unmatched. Germline assignment: CDR1 MGHRA and CDR2 YSYEKL. DNA for the CDR3: TGCGCCAGCAGCCAAGTTCCACTTCAACAGGGGTATGGCTACACCTTC. Translation gives CASSQVPLQQGYGYTF.

The rearrangement links TRBV6-5 to TRBJ1-2; no firm D call. The V end lost 2 bases, the J end lost 4 bases, and 11 bases lay between the germline ends. The CDR3 runs 14 residues. Germline values: CDR1 MNHEY, CDR2 SVGAGI. This CDR3 is CASSYNLESYGYTF. In nucleotides, the CDR3 is TGTGCCAGCAGTTACAATTTGGAGAGCTATGGCTACACCTTC.

This chain links TRBV19 with TRBJ2-2, with 8 bases identical to TRBD1. The CDR3 length is 15 residues. Trimming cost V 5 bases and J 3 bases; bases outside gene matches: 5. Germline CDR1 LNHDA, CDR2 SQIVND (reference sequence). The CDR3 DNA follows: TGTGCCAGTAGTGTGGACAGGGTTCACACCGGGGAGCTGTTTTTT. Amino acid sequence: CASSVDRVHTGELFF.

The chain has TRBV5-6 and TRBJ2-7; TRBD2 matches at 8 bases. Germline loops: CDR1 SGHDT, CDR2 YYEEEE. The J segment lost 3 bases and the V segment lost 0 bases, leaving 5 bases of the junction unmatched. The CDR3 covers 15 residues. DNA of the CDR3: TGTGCCAGCAGCTTGGGCGGACTAGCTCACTACGAGCAGTACTTC. This translates into CASSLGGLAHYEQYF. Supplemented by reference TRBV5-6 and TRBJ2-7, the full variable domain reads DAGVTQSPTHLIKTRGQQVTLRCSPKSGHDTVSWYQQALGQGPQFIFQYYEEEERQRGNFPDRFSGHQFPNYSSELNVNALLLGDSALYLCASSLGGLAHYEQYFGPGTRLTVT.

The chain links TRBV6-5 to TRBJ1-5; D uncertain. The CDR3 totals 14 residues. Trimming removed 0 bases from V and 5 bases from J, with 8 bases in between. The V gene's germline CDR1 is MNHEY and CDR2 SVGAGI. CDR3 sequence reads: CASSYSADYQPQHF. Here the CDR3 DNA reads TGTGCCAGCAGTTACTCGGCCGACTATCAGCCCCAGCATTTT.

The chain links TRBV10-3 to TRBJ1-2, with a weak D call TRBD1 (5 bases). V lost 7 bases and J 5 bases, leaving 14 bases between the germline ends. Germline V CDR1 and CDR2: ENHRY, SYGVKD. This CDR3 region has 13 residues. Here the CDR3 DNA reads TGTGCCATCACGGGGGGAGGGGAATATGGCTACACCTTC. Translating it yields CAITGGGEYGYTF.